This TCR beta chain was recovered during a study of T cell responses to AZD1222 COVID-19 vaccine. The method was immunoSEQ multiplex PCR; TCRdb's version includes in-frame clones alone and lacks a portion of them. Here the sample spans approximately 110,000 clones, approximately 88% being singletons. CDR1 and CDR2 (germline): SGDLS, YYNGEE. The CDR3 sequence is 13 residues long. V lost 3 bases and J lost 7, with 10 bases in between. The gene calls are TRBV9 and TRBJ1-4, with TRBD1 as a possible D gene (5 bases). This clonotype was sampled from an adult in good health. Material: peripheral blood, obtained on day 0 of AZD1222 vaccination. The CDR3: CASSEGTAEKLFF. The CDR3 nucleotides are TGTGCCAGCAGCGAGGGGACCGCTGAAAAACTGTTTTTT.